The 20 T cell receptor beta chains below all came from one sample that was sequenced in a study of PD-L1 blockade in urothelial cancer. Sequencing used immunoSEQ multiplex PCR; TCRdb keeps in-frame clones, though not all of them. In the table there are some 75,000 clones, approximately 90% of which are singletons. The sample's time point: peripheral blood 6 weeks after treatment start. The specimen was PBMCs, collected around atezolizumab (anti-PD-L1) treatment. These receptors came from a woman of 80 years or more with urothelial cancer.

This clone has a single count. V is TRBV5-4 and J is TRBJ1-2; possible D gene TRBD1, 5 bases. V lost 0 bases and J lost 4, with 7 bases in between. Germline CDR1 reads SGHNT; CDR2 reads YYREEE (reference sequence). The CDR3 length is 13 residues. CDR3 residues: CASSLDRSYGYTF. CDR3 nucleotide sequence: TGTGCCAGCAGCTTGGACAGGTCCTATGGCTACACCTTC.

The J gene is TRBJ1-5, the V gene TRBV2; 7 bases match TRBD1. After removal of 7 bases from V and 0 bases from J, the junction contained 9 bases not matched to a gene. The CDR3 is 16 residues long. Germline lookup yields CDR1 SNHLY and CDR2 FYNNEI. Written as DNA, the CDR3 is TGTGCCAGCACACGGGACAGCCTCAATAGCAATCAGCCCCAGCATTTT. Amino acids: CASTRDSLNSNQPQHF.

This clone was recorded only once. The genes are TRBV25-1 and TRBJ2-2; 11 bases agree with TRBD2. CDR3 length: 16 amino acids. Germline trimming cut 5 bases from V and 2 bases from J; bases unmatched to any gene: 4. The germline gives CDR1 MGHDK, CDR2 SYGVNS. This chain's CDR3 is CASSKTSGSNTGELFF. CDR3 DNA: TGTGCCAGCAGTAAAACTAGCGGGAGTAACACCGGGGAGCTGTTTTTT.

The V gene is TRBV11-3, the J gene TRBJ2-2; TRBD1 might be the D (6 bases). With 2 bases removed from V and 6 bases from J, the gap between germline ends came to 13 bases. The CDR3 length is 15 residues. The germline gives CDR1 SGHNT, CDR2 YENEEA. The CDR3 sequence: CASSLRDTNPGELFF. Here the CDR3 DNA reads TGTGCCAGCAGCTTACGGGACACAAATCCCGGGGAGCTGTTTTTT.

V usage is TRBV11-2 and J usage is TRBJ2-7; 11 bases are shared with TRBD1. V lost 0 bases to trimming and J lost 1 base; unmatched junction nucleotides: 2. CDR1 is SGHAT, CDR2 FQNNGV, per germline. This CDR3 has 16 residues. The CDR3: CASSLDGTGGSYEQYF. The CDR3 DNA follows: TGTGCCAGCAGCTTAGATGGGACAGGGGGTTCCTACGAGCAGTACTTC.

The genes are TRBV5-1 and TRBJ2-1, with D possibly being TRBD1 (6 bases). The CDR3 spans 15 residues. The germline V gene has CDR1 SGHRS and CDR2 YFSETQ. Between the trimmed V and J ends, which lost 4 bases and 4 bases, there was a span of 15 bases. This CDR3 reads CASSLPNRVYNEQFF. The CDR3 bases are TGCGCCAGCAGCCTCCCCAACAGGGTGTACAATGAGCAGTTCTTC.

This chain links TRBV11-2 with TRBJ1-1; D gene ambiguous. V lost 4 bases and J 1 base, leaving 16 bases between the germline ends. Germline V lookup: CDR1 SGHAT, CDR2 FQNNGV. CDR3 length: 16 amino acids. The CDR3 sequence is CASSSFGLAPNTEAFF. In DNA, the CDR3 is TGTGCCAGCAGCTCTTTCGGGTTAGCACCGAACACTGAAGCTTTCTTT.

The chain recombines TRBV6-5 with TRBJ2-1, with 10 bases identical to TRBD1. The V gene's germline CDR1 is MNHEY and CDR2 SVGAGI. V dropped 6 bases and J dropped 6; count of bases not matched to a gene: 5. The CDR3 is 14 residues long. The CDR3 spells CASRDRGLINEQFF. CDR3 in DNA: TGTGCCAGCAGGGACAGGGGGTTGATCAATGAGCAGTTCTTC.

This rearrangement joins TRBV19 to TRBJ1-5; D may be TRBD1 (6 bases). CDR3 size: 13 residues. From germline, CDR1 is LNHDA and CDR2 SQIVND (reference sequence). Trimming shortened V by 8 bases and J by 4 bases, and 12 bases separated the two germline ends. The CDR3 loop reads CASSRGLNQPQHF. CDR3 sequence (DNA): TGTGCCAGTTCCAGGGGCTTAAATCAGCCCCAGCATTTT.

The chain links TRBV5-1 to TRBJ2-2; TRBD2 is a possible D gene (5 bases). Germline lookup yields CDR1 SGHRS and CDR2 YFSETQ. The CDR3 is made up of 15 amino acids. Trimming cost V 1 base and J 5 bases, with 12 bases left between them. CDR3 coding DNA: TGCGCCAGCAGCTTGAGCGGAGTCAGGACCGGGGAGCTGTTTTTT. Protein: CASSLSGVRTGELFF.

The chain employs TRBV30 and TRBJ2-2; possible D gene TRBD1, 5 bases. CDR3 length: 12 amino acids. V was clipped by 5 bases and J by 7 bases, with 11 bases between them. In germline, CDR1 is GTSNPN, CDR2 SVGIG (reference sequence). CDR3 region: CAWRSQGGELFF. CDR3 bases: TGTGCCTGGCGCTCCCAGGGCGGGGAGCTGTTTTTT. Full variable domain (rest looked up from reference TRBV30 and TRBJ2-2): SQTIHQWPATLVQPVGSPLSLECTVEGTSNPNLYWYRQAAGRGLQLLFYSVGIGQISSEVPQNLSASRPQDRQFILSSKKLLLSDSGFYLCAWRSQGGELFFGEGSRLTVL.

This chain's CDR3 is CASSPSQIAKNIQYF. The CDR3 DNA follows: TGTGCCAGCAGCCCCTCCCAGATAGCCAAAAACATTCAGTACTTC. The chain employs TRBV27 and TRBJ2-4; D is uncertain. Germline V lookup: CDR1 MNHEY, CDR2 SMNVEV (reference sequence). There are 15 residues in the CDR3. V lost 6 bases and J 0 bases, leaving 12 bases between the germline ends.

This chain connects TRBV28 to TRBJ1-2; TRBD1 might be the D (5 bases). CDR1 and CDR2 from the germline V gene are MDHEN and SYDVKM. V was cut by 7 bases and J by 8 bases, with 11 bases left in between. This CDR3 contains 11 residues. CDR3 sequence: CASTGGTGYTF. In DNA form, the CDR3 reads TGTGCCAGCACCGGAGGGACGGGCTACACCTTC.

The gene calls are TRBV5-1 and TRBJ2-5; D remains unclear. CDR1 is SGHRS, CDR2 YFSETQ, per germline. Trimming removed 4 bases from V and 5 bases from J, with 18 bases in between. This CDR3 has 15 residues. The CDR3 nucleotides read TGCGCCAGCAGCCAGAATAGCCCGCATGGGGAGACCCAGTACTTC. Translation gives CASSQNSPHGETQYF. The whole variable domain, remainder taken from reference TRBV5-1 and TRBJ2-5, is KAGVTQTPRYLIKTRGQQVTLSCSPISGHRSVSWYQQTPGQGLQFLFEYFSETQRNKGNFPGRFSGRQFSNSRSEMNVSTLELGDSALYLCASSQNSPHGETQYFGPGTRLLVL.

The rearrangement links TRBV6-5 to TRBJ1-2; 7 bases are a match to TRBD1. Germline CDR1 is MNHEY and CDR2 is SVGAGI. This CDR3 region has 13 residues. V shed 5 bases, J shed 6 bases, and the junction held 6 bases outside the gene matches. For the CDR3, the DNA is TGTGCCAGCAGTCGAAGCAGGGGGGATGGCTACACCTTC. Translated: CASSRSRGDGYTF.

V gene TRBV28 combines with J gene TRBJ1-2; D is perhaps TRBD1 (6 bases). This CDR3 contains 13 residues. Trimming took 5 bases from V and 5 from J, leaving 12 bases between them. The germline gives CDR1 MDHEN, CDR2 SYDVKM. This CDR3 is CASSTDRRYGYTF. CDR3 DNA: TGTGCCAGCAGTACCGACAGGCGGTATGGCTACACCTTC.

V is TRBV27 and J is TRBJ2-3; D not resolved. Trimming cost V 4 bases and J 0 bases, with 8 bases left between them. The CDR3 is 14 amino acids. Germline loops: CDR1 MNHEY, CDR2 SMNVEV (reference sequence). The DNA of the CDR3 is TGTGCCAGCAGTTGGGCCCAGAGCACAGATACGCAGTATTTT. This sequence encodes CASSWAQSTDTQYF.

This chain connects TRBV27 to TRBJ2-1, with 11 bases lining up with TRBD2. Per germline, CDR1 MNHEY and CDR2 SMNVEV (reference sequence). J lost 4 bases, V lost 5 bases, and 10 bases had no gene match. The length of the CDR3 is 17 residues. This CDR3 is CASSPWTSGPNYNEQFF. For the CDR3, the DNA is TGTGCCAGCAGTCCATGGACTAGCGGGCCGAATTACAATGAGCAGTTCTTC.

This chain connects TRBV9 to TRBJ2-1; no reliable D call. The germline gives CDR1 SGDLS, CDR2 YYNGEE. Trimming took 1 base from V and 6 from J, leaving 5 bases between them. The CDR3 consists of 12 residues. The CDR3 DNA reads as TGTGCCAGCAGCGTAAATCTCAATGAGCAGTTCTTC. This codes for CASSVNLNEQFF.

The V call is TRBV7-3, the J call TRBJ1-2; tentative D call: TRBD1 (5 bases). The germline gives CDR1 SGHTA, CDR2 FQGTGA. V was pared by 5 bases and J by 7 bases, with 17 bases between. The CDR3 covers 14 residues. The CDR3 is CASSPQTEVGGYTF. CDR3 coding DNA: TGTGCCAGCAGCCCGCAGACAGAGGTAGGTGGCTACACCTTC.